The 2 T cell receptor beta chains below were found in one sample sequenced in a study of somatic mutations in cytotoxic T cells in rheumatoid arthritis. Produced via immunoSEQ multiplex PCR; TCRdb's table is partial and in-frame only. This sample yields approximately 10,000 clones, of which 81% are seen a single time; 15% to 20% belongs to the top ten. The sequenced material came from CD8+ T cells sorted from blood. The receptors were gathered from a woman in her 50s in good health.

V is TRBV27 and J is TRBJ2-1; tentatively, D is TRBD1 (5 bases). Looked up from germline, CDR1 is MNHEY and CDR2 is SMNVEV (reference sequence). The CDR3 has 12 amino acids. V dropped 8 bases and J dropped 7 bases, with 12 bases sitting between them. The CDR3 coding sequence is TGTGCCAGCGGGTCAGGGCAAAATGAGCAGTTCTTC. It specifies CASGSGQNEQFF.

The V and J genes are TRBV6-5 and TRBJ1-3; TRBD1 is a possible D gene (5 bases). Trimming stripped 6 bases from V and 5 bases from J, with 17 bases between. This CDR3 has 15 residues. Per the germline V gene, CDR1 is MNHEY and CDR2 is SVGAGI. CDR3 nucleotide sequence: TGTGCCAGCAGGCCGGGACTGGGATTGAGAAACACCATATATTTT. Amino acid sequence: CASRPGLGLRNTIYF.